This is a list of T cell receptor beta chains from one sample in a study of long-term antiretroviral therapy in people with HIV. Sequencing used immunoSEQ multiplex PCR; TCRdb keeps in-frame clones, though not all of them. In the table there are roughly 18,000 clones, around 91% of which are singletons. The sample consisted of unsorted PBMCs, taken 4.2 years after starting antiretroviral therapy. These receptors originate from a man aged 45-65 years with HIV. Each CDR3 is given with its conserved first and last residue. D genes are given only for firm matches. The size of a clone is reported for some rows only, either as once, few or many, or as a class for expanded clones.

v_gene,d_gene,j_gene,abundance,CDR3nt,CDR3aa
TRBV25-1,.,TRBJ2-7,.,TGTGCCAGCAGTGAAGGGGGGTACGAGCAGTACTTC,CASSEGGYEQYF
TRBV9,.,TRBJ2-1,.,TGTGCCAGCAGCCCACTCTCCTACAATGAGCAGTTCTTC,CASSPLSYNEQFF
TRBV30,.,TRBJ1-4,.,TGTGCCTGGAGTGTAATGTCGGAGGATGCAACTAATGAAAAACTGTTTTTT,CAWSVMSEDATNEKLFF
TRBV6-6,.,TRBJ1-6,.,TGTGCCAGCAGTATTCACAGCTCCTATAATTCACCCCTCCACTTT,CASSIHSSYNSPLHF
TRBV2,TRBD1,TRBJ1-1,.,TGTGCCAGCAGGGACTGGACAGGGAGAAACACTGAAGCTTTCTTT,CASRDWTGRNTEAFF
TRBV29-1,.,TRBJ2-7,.,TGCAGCGCGTTCGACGGCTACGAGCAGTACTTC,CSAFDGYEQYF
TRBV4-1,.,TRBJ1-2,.,TGCGCCAGCAGCCAAGTTATCACCCCAAGAGACTATGGCTACACCTTC,CASSQVITPRDYGYTF
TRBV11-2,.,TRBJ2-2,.,TGTGCCAGCAGCTTAGGGCGGGGACAGCATGTAACCGGGGAGCTGTTTTTT,CASSLGRGQHVTGELFF
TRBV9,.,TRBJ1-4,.,TGTGCCAGCAGCGCCCCCGACGGAAGAGAAAAACTGTTTTTT,CASSAPDGREKLFF
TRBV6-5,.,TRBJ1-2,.,TGTGCCAGCATTCCGACAGGAGGGGTAGGGGGCTACACCTTC,CASIPTGGVGGYTF
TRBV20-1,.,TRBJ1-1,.,TGCAGTGCCTCAGAGAACACTGAAGCTTTCTTT,CSASENTEAFF
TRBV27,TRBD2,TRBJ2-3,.,TGTGCCAGCAGGAGACTAGCGGGGGGAGTAACAGATACGCAGTATTTT,CASRRLAGGVTDTQYF
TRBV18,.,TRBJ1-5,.,TGTGCCAGCTCACCACAAGGCCACCATAGCAATCAGCCCCAGCATTTT,CASSPQGHHSNQPQHF
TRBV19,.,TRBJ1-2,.,TGTGCCAGTAGCCTCAGTTGGAACTATGGCTACACCTTC,CASSLSWNYGYTF
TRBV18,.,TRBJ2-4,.,TGTGCCAGCTCACCACCGGAGTCCTTAGCCAAAAACATTCAGTACTTC,CASSPPESLAKNIQYF
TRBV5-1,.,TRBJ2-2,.,TGCGCCAGCAGCTTGGCCGAGGGTTGGACCGGGGAGCTGTTTTTT,CASSLAEGWTGELFF
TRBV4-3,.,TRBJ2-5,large,TGCGCCAGCAGCCAAGATTCGTCGGCGGTCCAAGAGACCCAGTACTTC,CASSQDSSAVQETQYF
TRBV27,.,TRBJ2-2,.,TGTGCCAGCAGTTTCCTCCAAGGGGTTAACACCGGGGAGCTGTTTTTT,CASSFLQGVNTGELFF
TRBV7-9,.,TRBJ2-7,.,TGTGCCAGCAGCCCAGCGACAGGCTTCTCCTACGAGCAGTACTTC,CASSPATGFSYEQYF
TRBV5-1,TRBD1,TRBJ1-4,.,TGCGCCAGCAGCTTGGGGGACAGCGGTAATGAAAAACTGTTTTTT,CASSLGDSGNEKLFF
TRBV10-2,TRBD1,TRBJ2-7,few,TGCGCCAGCAGTGAGTCTGTAGGGACAGGGGCGTCTGAGCAGTACTTC,CASSESVGTGASEQYF
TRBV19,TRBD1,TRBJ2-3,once,TGTGCCAGTAGCCCGGGACAGGGCGCTCGACAGTATTTT,CASSPGQGARQYF
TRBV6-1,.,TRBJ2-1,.,TGTGCCAGCAGCTTGGAGGCCTACAATGAGCAGTTCTTC,CASSLEAYNEQFF
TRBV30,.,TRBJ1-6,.,TGTGCCTGGAGAGGGGTGGGAAATTCACCCCTCCACTTT,CAWRGVGNSPLHF
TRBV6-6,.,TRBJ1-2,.,TGTGCCAGCAGTTACGAACCTAACTATGGCTACACCTTC,CASSYEPNYGYTF
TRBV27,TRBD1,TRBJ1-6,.,TGTGCCAGCAGTTTATCAGCAGGGGGCAGCGGTTCACCCCTCCACTTT,CASSLSAGGSGSPLHF
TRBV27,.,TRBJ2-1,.,TGTGCCAGCAGTTTATCGGGGGGCCATTACAATGAGCAGTTCTTC,CASSLSGGHYNEQFF
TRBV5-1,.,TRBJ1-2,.,TGCGCCAGCAGCCTTGACACTGACTTCTATGGCTACACCTTC,CASSLDTDFYGYTF
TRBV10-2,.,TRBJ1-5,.,TGCGCCAGCAGTGAACTACACAGCCTCAATCAGCCCCAGCATTTT,CASSELHSLNQPQHF
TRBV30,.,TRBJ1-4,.,TGTGCCTGGAGTTTGGGGACTAATGAAAAACTGTTTTTT,CAWSLGTNEKLFF
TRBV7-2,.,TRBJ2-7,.,TGTGCCAGCAGCTTAAGGCGGTCGGGGGCCTCCTACGAGCAGTACTTC,CASSLRRSGASYEQYF
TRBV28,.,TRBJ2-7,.,TGTGCCAGCATAGGAGGAATAGGTGGGGGTTCCTACGAGCAGTACTTC,CASIGGIGGGSYEQYF
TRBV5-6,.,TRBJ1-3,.,TGTGCCAGCTCTCCGTCCGTGGGAAACACCATATATTTT,CASSPSVGNTIYF
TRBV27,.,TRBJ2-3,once,TGTGCCAGCGGGAGGGGGCGAGGCACAGATACGCAGTATTTT,CASGRGRGTDTQYF
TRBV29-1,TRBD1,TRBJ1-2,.,TGCAGCGTTGAAGAATCCAGGGGGGACGGCTACACCTTC,CSVEESRGDGYTF
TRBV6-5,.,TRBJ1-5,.,TGTGCCAGCAGTTATTCGGCAGGGGTGAATCAGCCCCAGCATTTT,CASSYSAGVNQPQHF
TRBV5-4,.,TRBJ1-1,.,TGTGCCAGCAGATACGGGCAGCTGAACACTGAAGCTTTCTTT,CASRYGQLNTEAFF
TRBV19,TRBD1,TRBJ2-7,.,TGTGCCAGTAGTAGGGACAGGGGGGCCTACGAGCAGTACTTC,CASSRDRGAYEQYF
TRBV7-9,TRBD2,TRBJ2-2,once,TGTGCCAGCAGCCCATCGGGGGGAGGCACCGGGGAGCTGTTTTTT,CASSPSGGGTGELFF
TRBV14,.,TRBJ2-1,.,TGTGCCAGCAGCCAAGTAAAAACGGGGTTGTACAATGAGCAGTTCTTC,CASSQVKTGLYNEQFF
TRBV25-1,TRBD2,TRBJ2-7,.,TGTGCCAGCAGTGACCCATCTAGCGGGGGGTACGAGCAGTACTTC,CASSDPSSGGYEQYF
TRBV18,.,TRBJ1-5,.,TGTGCCAGCTCACCCGTGGACAATCAGCCCCAGCATTTT,CASSPVDNQPQHF
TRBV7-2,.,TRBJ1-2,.,TGTGCCAGCAGCGCCCACTCCCGACAGTTATCTAACTATGGCTACACCTTC,CASSAHSRQLSNYGYTF
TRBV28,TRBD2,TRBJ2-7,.,TGTGCCAGCAGTTCCCCCTCTAGCGGGGGTCCCGACGGCGAGCAGTACTTC,CASSSPSSGGPDGEQYF
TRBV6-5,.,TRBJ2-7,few,TGTGCCAGCAGCAATGGGATTTACGAGCAGTACTTC,CASSNGIYEQYF
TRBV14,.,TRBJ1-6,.,TGTGCCAGCAGCCAAGGGGGCGAGAGGAGCTCCTATAATTCACCCCTCCACTTT,CASSQGGERSSYNSPLHF
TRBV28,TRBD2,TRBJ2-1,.,TGTGCCAGCAGTTGGGGAGCGGGGCCCAGGGATGAGCAGTTCTTC,CASSWGAGPRDEQFF
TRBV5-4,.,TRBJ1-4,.,TGTGCCAGCAGCTTGAGCGGGACTGCTCGGGAAAAACTGTTTTTT,CASSLSGTAREKLFF
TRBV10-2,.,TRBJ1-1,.,TGCGCCAGCAGTGACTCGATGAACACTGAAGCTTTCTTT,CASSDSMNTEAFF
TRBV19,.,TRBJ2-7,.,TGTGCCAGTAGTATAAACAGAAACTACGAGCAGTACTTC,CASSINRNYEQYF
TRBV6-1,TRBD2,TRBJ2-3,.,TGTGCCAGCAACTCGTTAGCGGGGGGAGCAGATACGCAGTATTTT,CASNSLAGGADTQYF
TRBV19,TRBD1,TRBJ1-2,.,TGTGCCAGTAGTATAGACGGACAGGGGAAGAACTATGGCTACACCTTC,CASSIDGQGKNYGYTF
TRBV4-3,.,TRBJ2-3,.,TGCGCCAGCAGCCAAGACCCACAGTACACAGATACGCAGTATTTT,CASSQDPQYTDTQYF
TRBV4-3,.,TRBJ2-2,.,TGCGCCAGCAGCCAAGACAGCACCGGGGAGCTGTTTTTT,CASSQDSTGELFF
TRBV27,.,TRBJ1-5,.,TGTGCCAGCAGTTTAGCAGGGGTCAATCAGCCCCAGCATTTT,CASSLAGVNQPQHF
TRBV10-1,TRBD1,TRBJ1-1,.,TGCGCCAGCAAGTCGGGACAGGGGGTCGGTGAAGCTTTCTTT,CASKSGQGVGEAFF
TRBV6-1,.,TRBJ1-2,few,TGTGCCATCAGTGAGGCTCCGAATAACTATGGCTACACCTTC,CAISEAPNNYGYTF
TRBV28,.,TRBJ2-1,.,TGTGCCAGCAGTTTACCCCCAGGGGGGTCCTACAATGAGCAGTTCTTC,CASSLPPGGSYNEQFF
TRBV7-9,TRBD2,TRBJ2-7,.,TGTGCCAGCAGCTCCCTGACTAGCGGGGCCTATTTAGCCTACGAGCAGTACTTC,CASSSLTSGAYLAYEQYF